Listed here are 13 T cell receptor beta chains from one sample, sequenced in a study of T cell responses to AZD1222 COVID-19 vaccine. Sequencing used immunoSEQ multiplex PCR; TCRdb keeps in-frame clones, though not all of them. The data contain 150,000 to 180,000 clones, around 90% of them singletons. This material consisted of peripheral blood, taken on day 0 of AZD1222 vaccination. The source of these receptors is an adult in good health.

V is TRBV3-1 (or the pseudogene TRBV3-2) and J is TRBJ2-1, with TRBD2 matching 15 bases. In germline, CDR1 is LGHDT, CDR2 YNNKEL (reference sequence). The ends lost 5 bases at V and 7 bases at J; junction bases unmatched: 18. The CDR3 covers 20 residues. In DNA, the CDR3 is TGTGCCAGCAGCTCCAGCGGGACTAGCGGGGGGATTCATACTAGGAATGAGCAGTTCTTC. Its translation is CASSSSGTSGGIHTRNEQFF.

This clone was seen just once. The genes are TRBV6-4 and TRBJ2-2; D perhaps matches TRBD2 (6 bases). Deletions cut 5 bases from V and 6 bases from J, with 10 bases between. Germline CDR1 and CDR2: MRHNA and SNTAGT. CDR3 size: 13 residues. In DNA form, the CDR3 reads TGTGCCAGCAGTTCCAGCGGGCCCGGGGAGCTGTTTTTT. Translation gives CASSSSGPGELFF.

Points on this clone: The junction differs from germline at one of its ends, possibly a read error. The CDR3 region is CASSLTRGSTGELFF. CDR3 nucleotides: TGTGCTAGCAGCTTAACTAGGGGAAGCACCGGGGAGCTGTTTTTT. The chain recombines TRBV7-7 with TRBJ2-2; D tentatively fits TRBD1 or TRBD2 (5 bases each). The germline V gene encodes CDR1 SSHAT and CDR2 FNYEAQ (reference sequence). The CDR3 spans 15 residues.

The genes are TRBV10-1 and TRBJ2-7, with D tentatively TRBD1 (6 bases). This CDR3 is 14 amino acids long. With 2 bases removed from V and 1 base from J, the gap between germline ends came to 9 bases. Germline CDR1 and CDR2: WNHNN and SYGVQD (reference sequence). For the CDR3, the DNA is TGCGCCAGCAGTGAGACAGGGTGGTCCTACGAGCAGTACTTC. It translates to CASSETGWSYEQYF.

This CDR3 reads CATRIGQNNEKLFF. CDR3 bases: TGTGCCACCCGGATCGGACAGAATAATGAAAAACTGTTTTTT. The gene calls are TRBV2 and TRBJ1-4, with D perhaps matching TRBD1 (6 bases). Deletions cut 10 bases from V and 4 bases from J, with 16 bases between. Germline loops: CDR1 SNHLY, CDR2 FYNNEI. The CDR3 runs 14 residues.

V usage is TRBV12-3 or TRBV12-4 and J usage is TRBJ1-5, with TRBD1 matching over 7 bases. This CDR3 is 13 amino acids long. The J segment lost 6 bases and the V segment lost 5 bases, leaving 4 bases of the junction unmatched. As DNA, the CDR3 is TGTGCCAGCAGTGGACAGGCGGGTCAGCCCCAGCATTTT. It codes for CASSGQAGQPQHF.

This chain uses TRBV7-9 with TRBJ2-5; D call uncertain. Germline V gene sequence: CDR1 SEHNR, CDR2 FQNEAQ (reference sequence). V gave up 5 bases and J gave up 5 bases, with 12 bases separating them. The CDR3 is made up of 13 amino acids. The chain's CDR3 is CASSRNPLETQYF. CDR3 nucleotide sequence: TGTGCCAGCAGCCGTAACCCCTTGGAGACCCAGTACTTC.

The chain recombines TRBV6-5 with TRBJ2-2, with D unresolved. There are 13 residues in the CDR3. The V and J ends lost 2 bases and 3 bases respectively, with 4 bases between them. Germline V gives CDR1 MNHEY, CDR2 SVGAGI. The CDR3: CASSYQYTGELFF. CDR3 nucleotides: TGTGCCAGCAGTTACCAGTACACCGGGGAGCTGTTTTTT.

DNA of the CDR3: TGTGCCAGTAGTGCTAGCGGGGACATCCGCGAGCAGTACTTC. As protein: CASSASGDIREQYF. The chain has TRBV19 and TRBJ2-7, with 9 bases lining up with TRBD2. The germline V gene encodes CDR1 LNHDA and CDR2 SQIVND (reference sequence). CDR3 length: 14 amino acids. V was pared by 5 bases and J by 6 bases, with 8 bases of the junction left unmatched. The complete variable domain, with remaining parts taken from reference TRBV19 and TRBJ2-7, reads DGGITQSPKYLFRKEGQNVTLSCEQNLNHDAMYWYRQDPGQGLRLIYYSQIVNDFQKGDIAEGYSVSREKKESFPLTVTSAQKNPTAFYLCASSASGDIREQYFGPGTRLTVT.

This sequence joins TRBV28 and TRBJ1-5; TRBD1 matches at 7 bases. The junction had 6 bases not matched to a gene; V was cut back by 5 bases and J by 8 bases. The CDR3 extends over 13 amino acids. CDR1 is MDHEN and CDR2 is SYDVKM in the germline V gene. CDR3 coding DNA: TGTGCCAGCAGTACAGGGGTTAGGGAGCCCCAGCATTTT. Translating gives CASSTGVREPQHF.

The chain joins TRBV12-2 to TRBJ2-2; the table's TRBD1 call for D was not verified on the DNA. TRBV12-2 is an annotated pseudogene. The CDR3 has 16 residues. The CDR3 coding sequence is TGTGCAAGTCGCCCCCACAGGGGGAAGAAAACCGGGGAGCTGTTTTTT. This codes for CASRPHRGKKTGELFF.

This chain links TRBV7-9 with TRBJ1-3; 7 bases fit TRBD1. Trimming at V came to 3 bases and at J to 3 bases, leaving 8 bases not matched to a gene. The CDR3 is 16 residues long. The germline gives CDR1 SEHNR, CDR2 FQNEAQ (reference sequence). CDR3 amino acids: CASSFAGTERGNTIYF. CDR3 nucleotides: TGTGCCAGCAGCTTCGCCGGGACAGAACGTGGAAACACCATATATTTT.

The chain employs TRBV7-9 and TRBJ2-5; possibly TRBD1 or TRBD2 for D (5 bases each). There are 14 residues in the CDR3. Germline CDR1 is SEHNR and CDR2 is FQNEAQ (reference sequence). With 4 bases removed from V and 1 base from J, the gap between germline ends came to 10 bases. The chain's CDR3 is CASSSPGLQETQYF. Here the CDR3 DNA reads TGTGCCAGCAGCTCCCCGGGGCTCCAAGAGACCCAGTACTTC. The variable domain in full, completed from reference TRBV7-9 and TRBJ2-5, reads DTGVSQNPRHKITKRGQNVTFRCDPISEHNRLYWYRQTLGQGPEFLTYFQNEAQLEKSRLLSDRFSAERPKGSFSTLEIQRTEQGDSAMYLCASSSPGLQETQYFGPGTRLLVL.